This T cell receptor beta chain was sequenced for a study of response to subunit inactivated influenza vaccine. MiXCR, run by TCRdb on the RT-PCR reads, gives a single entry per CDR3 protein. This table holds some 570,000 distinct CDR3 sequences, 10% to 12% found once. Trimming cost V 6 bases and J 4 bases, with 12 bases left between them. The CDR3 runs 13 residues. The germline gives CDR1 MNHEY, CDR2 SMNVEV (reference sequence). These data are also associated with another study on T cells expressing NK-cell markers. This second study notes: The TCR beta cDNA came from 5'RACE template switching with UMIs. It was sorted CD3+CD56+NKG2C+, CD3+CD56+NKG2C- and CD3+CD56-NKG2C+ T cells that supplied the TCR beta repertoires. Seven of the eight sequenced donors were HCMV-seropositive; one was seronegative. An anti-gamma-delta TCR antibody was added in several experiments. It restricted sorting to alpha-beta TCR-expressing T cells. The CD3+CD56-NKG2C+ fraction of a handful of donors was also led by these clonotypes.

This receptor was obtained from a man in his fifties who received an inactivated influenza vaccine. V is TRBV27 and J is TRBJ1-2, with D maybe TRBD1 (5 bases). The sequences come from PBMCs from blood, collected on the day of vaccination. The CDR3 DNA follows: TGTGCCAGCAGGGAAGGGGCTTGCTATGGCTACACCTTC. It is translated as CASREGACYGYTF.